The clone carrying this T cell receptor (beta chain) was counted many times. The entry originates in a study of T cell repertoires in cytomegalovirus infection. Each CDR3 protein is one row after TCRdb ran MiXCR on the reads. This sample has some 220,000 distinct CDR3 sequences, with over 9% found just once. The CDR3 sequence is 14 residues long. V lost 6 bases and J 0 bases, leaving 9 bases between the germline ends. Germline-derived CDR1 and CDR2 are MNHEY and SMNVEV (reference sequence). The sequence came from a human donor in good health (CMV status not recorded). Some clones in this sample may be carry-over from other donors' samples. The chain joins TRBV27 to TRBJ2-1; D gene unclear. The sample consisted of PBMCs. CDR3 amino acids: CASRLMSSYNEQFF. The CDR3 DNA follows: TGTGCCAGCAGGCTAATGAGCTCCTACAATGAGCAGTTCTTC.